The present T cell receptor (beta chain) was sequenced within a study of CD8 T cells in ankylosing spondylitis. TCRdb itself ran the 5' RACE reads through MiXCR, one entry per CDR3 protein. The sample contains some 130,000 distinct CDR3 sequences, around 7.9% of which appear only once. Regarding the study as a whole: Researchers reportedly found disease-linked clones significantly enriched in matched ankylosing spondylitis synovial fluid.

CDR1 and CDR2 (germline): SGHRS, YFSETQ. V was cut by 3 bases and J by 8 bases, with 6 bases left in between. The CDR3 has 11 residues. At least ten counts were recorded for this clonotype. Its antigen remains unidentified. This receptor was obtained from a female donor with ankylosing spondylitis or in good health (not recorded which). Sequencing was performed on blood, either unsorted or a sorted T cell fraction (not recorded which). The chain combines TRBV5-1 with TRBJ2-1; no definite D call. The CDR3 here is CASSWSDEQFF. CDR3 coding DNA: TGCGCCAGCAGCTGGTCGGATGAGCAGTTCTTC.